This T cell receptor (beta chain) was profiled in a study of CD8 T cells in ankylosing spondylitis. Findings and caveats of the study: It was reported that disease-linked clones were significantly enriched in matched ankylosing spondylitis synovial fluid. The study identified a TCR beta motif of several highly homologous variants that appeared characteristic of ankylosing spondylitis blood.

Germline V gene lookup returns CDR1 MGHRA and CDR2 YSYEKL. V was clipped by 0 bases and J by 5 bases, with 9 bases between them. CDR3 length: 14 residues. The sample holds many counts of this clonotype. The target antigen is unknown. TCRdb recomputed calls from the 5' RACE reads with MiXCR, one row per CDR3 protein. This sample yields 200,000 to 300,000 distinct CDR3 sequences, of which roughly 8% are seen a single time; 4% to 5.5% belongs to the top ten. Sequencing was performed on blood, either unsorted or a sorted T cell fraction (not recorded which). The clonotype comes from a female donor with ankylosing spondylitis or in good health (not recorded which). This chain connects TRBV4-1 to TRBJ2-3; D possibly corresponds to TRBD2 (6 bases). The CDR3 sequence is CASSQESGGDTQYF. For the CDR3, the DNA is TGCGCCAGCAGCCAAGAATCCGGGGGAGATACGCAGTATTTT.